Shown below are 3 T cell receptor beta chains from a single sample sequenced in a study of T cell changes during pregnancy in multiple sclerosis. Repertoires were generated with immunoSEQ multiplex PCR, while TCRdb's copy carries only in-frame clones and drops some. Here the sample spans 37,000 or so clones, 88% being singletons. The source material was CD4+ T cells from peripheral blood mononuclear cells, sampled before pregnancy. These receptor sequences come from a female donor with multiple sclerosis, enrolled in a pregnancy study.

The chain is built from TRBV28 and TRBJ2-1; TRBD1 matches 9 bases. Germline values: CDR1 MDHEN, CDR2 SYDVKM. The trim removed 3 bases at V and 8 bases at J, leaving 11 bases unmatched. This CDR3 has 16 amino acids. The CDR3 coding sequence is TGTGCCAGCAGTTTGGCCGGGACAGGGCATTCCGATGAGCAGTTCTTC. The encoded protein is CASSLAGTGHSDEQFF.

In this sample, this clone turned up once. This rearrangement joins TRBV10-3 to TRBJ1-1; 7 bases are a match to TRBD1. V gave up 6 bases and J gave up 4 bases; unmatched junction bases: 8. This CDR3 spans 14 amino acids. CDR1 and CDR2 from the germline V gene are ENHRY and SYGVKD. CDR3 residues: CAISRGVPTTEAFF. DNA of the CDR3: TGTGCCATCAGCAGGGGGGTGCCGACCACTGAAGCTTTCTTT.

The CDR3 spells CASSLVGSSYEQYF. CDR3 coding DNA: TGTGCCAGCAGCTTGGTCGGTAGCTCCTACGAGCAGTACTTC. The rearrangement uses TRBV5-6 and TRBJ2-7; D unclear. The V end was cut by 0 bases, the J end by 0 bases, with 7 bases between. Germline CDR1 reads SGHDT; CDR2 reads YYEEEE. The CDR3 consists of 14 residues.